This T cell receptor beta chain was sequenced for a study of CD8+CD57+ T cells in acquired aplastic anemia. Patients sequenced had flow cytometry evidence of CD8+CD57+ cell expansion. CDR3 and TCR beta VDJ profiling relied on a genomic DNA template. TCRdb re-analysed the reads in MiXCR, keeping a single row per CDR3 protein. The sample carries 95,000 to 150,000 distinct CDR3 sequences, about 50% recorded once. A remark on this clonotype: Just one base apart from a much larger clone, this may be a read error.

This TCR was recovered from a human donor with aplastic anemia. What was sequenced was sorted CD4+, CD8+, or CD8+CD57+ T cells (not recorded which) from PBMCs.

DNA of the CDR3: TGTGCTAGTGACGACCCAGGGACAGGGGGCCAAGAGACCCAGTACTTC. This sequence encodes CASDDPGTGGQETQYF. This chain joins TRBV12-5 and TRBJ2-5; 11 nucleotides agree with TRBD1. CDR1 and CDR2 from the germline V gene are LGHNT and FRNRAP. J gave up 1 base and V 7 bases, and 8 bases lay outside the gene matches. This CDR3 region has 16 residues.